These 4 T cell receptor beta chains were all obtained from the same sample, sequenced in a study of T cell responses to AZD1222 COVID-19 vaccine. Some clones are missing from TCRdb's copy, which holds only in-frame ones; the method was immunoSEQ multiplex PCR. The specimen's table records over 130,000 clones. Sequences were obtained from peripheral blood. These receptors originate from an adult in good health.

The genes are TRBV19 and TRBJ1-1; D is ambiguous. The CDR3 is 14 residues long. Germline V gene lookup returns CDR1 LNHDA and CDR2 SQIVND (reference sequence). Trimming took off 0 bases at V and 1 base at J, with 6 bases between the two ends. This CDR3 is CASSIEHWNTEAFF. The CDR3 DNA follows: TGTGCCAGTAGTATAGAACACTGGAACACTGAAGCTTTCTTT.

The genes are TRBV7-7 and TRBJ2-5; D remains ambiguous. Looked up from germline, CDR1 is SSHAT and CDR2 is FNYEAQ (reference sequence). V was clipped by 5 bases and J by 1 base, with 11 bases between them. This CDR3 is 14 amino acids long. Here the CDR3 reads CASSQSRSQETQYF. CDR3 DNA: TGTGCCAGCAGCCAGAGTCGCAGCCAAGAGACCCAGTACTTC. Drawing the rest from reference TRBV7-7 and TRBJ2-5, the complete variable domain is GAGVSQSPRYKVTKRGQDVTLRCDPISSHATLYWYQQALGQGPEFLTYFNYEAQPDKSGLPSDRFSAERPEGSISTLTIQRTEQRDSAMYRCASSQSRSQETQYFGPGTRLLVL.

The rearrangement joins TRBV2 to TRBJ2-1; D may be TRBD1 (6 bases). Trimming stripped 5 bases from V and 2 bases from J, with 10 bases between. This CDR3 is built from 14 residues. Germline CDR1 and CDR2: SNHLY and FYNNEI. The CDR3 DNA sequence: TGTGCCAGCAGTAGGGACATTCCCTACAATGAGCAGTTCTTC. This encodes CASSRDIPYNEQFF.

Concerning this clone: Other DNA sequences of this sample code for an identical CDR3. This rearrangement joins TRBV28 to TRBJ1-1; D is ambiguous. The CDR3 spans 14 residues. V was cut by 5 bases and J by 0 bases, with 10 bases left in between. CDR1 is MDHEN and CDR2 is SYDVKM in the germline V gene. CDR3 in DNA: TGTGCCAGCAGTCTCCTTACCATGAACACTGAAGCTTTCTTT. Its protein product is CASSLLTMNTEAFF.